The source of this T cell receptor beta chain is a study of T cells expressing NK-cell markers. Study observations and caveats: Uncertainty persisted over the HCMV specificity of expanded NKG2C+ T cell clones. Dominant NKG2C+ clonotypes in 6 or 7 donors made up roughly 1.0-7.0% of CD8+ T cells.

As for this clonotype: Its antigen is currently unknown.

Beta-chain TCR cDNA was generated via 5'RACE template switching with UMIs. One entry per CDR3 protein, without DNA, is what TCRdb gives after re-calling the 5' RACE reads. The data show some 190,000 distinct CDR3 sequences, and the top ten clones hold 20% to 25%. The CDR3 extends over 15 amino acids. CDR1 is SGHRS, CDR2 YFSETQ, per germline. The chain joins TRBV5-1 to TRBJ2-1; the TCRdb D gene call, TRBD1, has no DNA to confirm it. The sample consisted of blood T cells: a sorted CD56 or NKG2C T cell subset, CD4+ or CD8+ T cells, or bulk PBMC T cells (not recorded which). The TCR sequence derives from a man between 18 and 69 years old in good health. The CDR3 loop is CASSLDPGGADEQFF.